This T cell receptor beta chain came from a study of identical twins. TCRdb fed the 5' RACE reads into MiXCR, producing one record per CDR3 protein. There are about 690,000 distinct CDR3 sequences in the sample; approximately 6.1% occur only once, and roughly 1.8% lies in the top ten. A few counts support this clonotype. Its antigen is not identified. In germline, CDR1 is SGHTA, CDR2 FQGNSA. The V gene end was trimmed by 5 bases and the J gene end by 2 bases; junction bases not matched to a gene: 9. This CDR3 region has 15 residues. Notes on the study in general: Weaker excess twin sharing was seen among beta out-of-frame sequences.

Sequencing used naive T cells sorted from blood. The clonotype originates from a man between 18 and 35 years old in good health. This chain connects TRBV7-2 to TRBJ2-7; TRBD1 agrees at 7 bases. CDR3 coding DNA: TGTGCCAGCAGCGGATCCCGACAGGGACCCTACGAGCAGTACTTC. This encodes CASSGSRQGPYEQYF. Full variable domain (outside the CDR3, taken from reference TRBV7-2 and TRBJ2-7): GAGVSQSPSNKVTEKGKDVELRCDPISGHTALYWYRQSLGQGLEFLIYFQGNSAPDKSGLPSDRFSAERTGGSVSTLTIQRTQQEDSAVYLCASSGSRQGPYEQYFGPGTRLTVT.